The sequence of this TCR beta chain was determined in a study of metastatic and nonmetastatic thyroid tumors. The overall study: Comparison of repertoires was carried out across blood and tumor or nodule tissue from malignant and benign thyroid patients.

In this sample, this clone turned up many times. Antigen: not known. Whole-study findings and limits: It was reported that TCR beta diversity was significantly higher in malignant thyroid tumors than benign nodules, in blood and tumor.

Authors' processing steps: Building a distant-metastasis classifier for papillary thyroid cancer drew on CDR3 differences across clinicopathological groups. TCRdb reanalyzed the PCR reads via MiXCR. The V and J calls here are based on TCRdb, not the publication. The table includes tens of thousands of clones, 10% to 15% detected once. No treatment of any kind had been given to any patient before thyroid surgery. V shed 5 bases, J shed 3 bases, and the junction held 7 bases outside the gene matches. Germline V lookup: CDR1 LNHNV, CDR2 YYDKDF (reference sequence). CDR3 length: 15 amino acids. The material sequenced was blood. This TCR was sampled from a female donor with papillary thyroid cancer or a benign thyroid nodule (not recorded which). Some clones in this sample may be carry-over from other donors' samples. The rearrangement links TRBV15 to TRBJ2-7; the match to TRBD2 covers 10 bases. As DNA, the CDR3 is TGTGCCACCAGCGAAGGGACTAGCGTTTACTACGAGCAGTACTTC. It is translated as CATSEGTSVYYEQYF.